The T cell receptor beta chain described here comes from a study of identical twins. Looked up from germline, CDR1 is SNHLY and CDR2 is FYNNEI. This CDR3 region has 19 residues. The V segment lost 8 bases and the J segment 3 bases; nucleotides outside the gene matches: 20. Study-wide findings and caveats: Whereas memory repertoires showed no such difference, abundant cord blood beta clonotypes carried fewer insertions. Conclusions relied on cross-sectional statistical analysis, not following the same donors. Invariant MAIT and iNKT cells are populations that could partly confound zero-insertion analyses.

This clonotype was observed a few times. What it binds is unknown. A universal primer site was added by template switching, and unique molecular identifiers were carried by the cDNA. TCRdb recomputed calls from the 5' RACE reads with MiXCR, one row per CDR3 protein. The sample carries around 250,000 distinct CDR3 sequences, about 13% recorded once. The same specimen was also included in a second study, on yellow fever vaccine responses in identical twins.

This TCR came from a woman under 30 in good health. The sequenced material came from memory (CD45RO+) T cells sorted from blood. The chain combines TRBV2 with TRBJ2-4; 9 bases fit TRBD1. The CDR3 DNA follows: TGTGCCAGCTATTGGTCCGGGCCGGGACAGGGTTTGGTCAAAAACATTCAGTACTTC. Its protein product is CASYWSGPGQGLVKNIQYF.